The 17 T cell receptor beta chains below were found in one sample sequenced in a study of CD8+ T cells in alopecia areata (dated by TCRdb to the late 2010s). Sample time point, as interpreted from the label and publication: baseline before oral tofacitinib. The library came from the immunoSEQ multiplex PCR assay. RNA was extracted from all samples and reverse transcribed into cDNA, which served as template for TCR sequencing. TCRdb limited this immuneACCESS table to in-frame rearrangements with V and J called. A share of clones is missing; checked studies link under half to unresolved V genes, and the rest is unexplained. Counted in this sample were 100,000 to 150,000 clones; about 50% of them appeared once. The ten largest clones add up to roughly a sixth of the sample. The material sequenced was CD8+ T cells sorted from blood, taken at week 0. The receptors shown here come from a human donor with alopecia areata.

The gene calls are TRBV29-1 and TRBJ1-2; unclear D gene. V lost 1 base to trimming and J lost 3 bases, with 12 bases between them. The CDR3 covers 14 residues. Germline CDR1 and CDR2: SQVTM and ANQGSEA. The CDR3 is CSVEAEGRDYGYTF. Written as DNA, the CDR3 is TGCAGCGTTGAAGCGGAGGGTAGGGACTATGGCTACACCTTC.

This chain connects TRBV27 to TRBJ2-7; the D is unclear. The V gene lost 4 bases and the J gene lost 0 bases, with 16 bases spanning the gap. The CDR3 consists of 16 residues. In germline, CDR1 is MNHEY, CDR2 SMNVEV (reference sequence). As DNA, the CDR3 is TGTGCCAGCAGTTCCCTCATGAGGACGGGCTCCTACGAGCAGTACTTC. It encodes CASSSLMRTGSYEQYF.

The rearrangement links TRBV10-3 to TRBJ2-7; no firm D call. Trimming took off 6 bases at V and 3 bases at J, with 21 bases between the two ends. This CDR3 has 16 amino acids. Germline V gene sequence: CDR1 ENHRY, CDR2 SYGVKD. CDR3 region: CAISKEIRTPIYEQYF. In nucleotides, the CDR3 is TGTGCCATCAGCAAAGAGATCAGGACCCCAATCTACGAGCAGTACTTC.

The rearrangement uses TRBV7-9 and TRBJ1-1; D is unclear. CDR1 and CDR2 (germline): SEHNR, FQNEAQ (reference sequence). The V and J ends lost 7 bases and 5 bases respectively, with 11 bases between them. CDR3 size: 12 residues. The CDR3 DNA sequence: TGTGCCAGCACCTTTGGAGATACTGAAGCTTTCTTT. Amino acid sequence: CASTFGDTEAFF.

The rearrangement uses TRBV5-4 and TRBJ2-1, with D unclear. The ends were cut back, 0 bases at V and 5 bases at J, with 0 bases in the middle. Germline loops: CDR1 SGHNT, CDR2 YYREEE (reference sequence). This CDR3 spans 11 amino acids. The CDR3 sequence is CASSLDNEQFF. CDR3 DNA sequence: TGTGCCAGCAGCTTGGACAATGAGCAGTTCTTC.

The chain recombines TRBV5-1 with TRBJ2-2; the D gene could be TRBD1 or TRBD2 (5 bases each). Trimming cost V 4 bases and J 0 bases, with 16 bases left between them. The V gene's germline CDR1 is SGHRS and CDR2 YFSETQ. The CDR3 loop spans 17 amino acids. The CDR3 region has the DNA TGCGCCAGCAGCCCGGGACCGGGACCTACGAACACCGGGGAGCTGTTTTTT. Amino acid sequence: CASSPGPGPTNTGELFF.

As regards this clone: The sample has other DNA sequences that encode this CDR3 too. This sequence joins TRBV19 and TRBJ1-5; D might be TRBD1 (6 bases). Trimming removed 3 bases at V and 3 bases at J, with 9 bases between. The CDR3 runs 14 residues. Germline CDR1 LNHDA, CDR2 SQIVND (reference sequence). The chain's CDR3 is CASSIRDNNQPQHF. The CDR3 DNA is TGTGCCAGTAGTATTAGGGACAACAATCAGCCCCAGCATTTT.

The V gene is TRBV30, the J gene TRBJ1-6; D not resolved. V lost 6 bases and J 4 bases, leaving 10 bases between the germline ends. The length of the CDR3 is 13 residues. Germline V lookup: CDR1 GTSNPN, CDR2 SVGIG (reference sequence). The CDR3 loop reads CACWTDYNSPLHF. Written as DNA, the CDR3 is TGTGCCTGTTGGACGGATTATAATTCACCCCTCCACTTT. The full variable domain, with the rest looked up from reference TRBV30 and TRBJ1-6, is SQTIHQWPATLVQPVGSPLSLECTVEGTSNPNLYWYRQAAGRGLQLLFYSVGIGQISSEVPQNLSASRPQDRQFILSSKKLLLSDSGFYLCACWTDYNSPLHFGNGTRLTVT.

This clone was seen only a few times. The chain uses TRBV4-2 and TRBJ2-5; maybe TRBD2 (6 bases). V lost 3 bases to trimming and J lost 1 base, with 12 bases between them. Germline loops: CDR1 LGHNA, CDR2 YNFKEQ. The CDR3 has 15 residues. CDR3 residues: CASSQRDGGQETQYF. The CDR3 region has the DNA TGTGCCAGCAGCCAGCGGGACGGGGGCCAAGAGACCCAGTACTTC.

The chain recombines TRBV27 with TRBJ2-7, with 9 bases aligning to TRBD1. The germline V gene encodes CDR1 MNHEY and CDR2 SMNVEV (reference sequence). The CDR3 length is 13 residues. After removal of 6 bases from V and 6 bases from J, the junction contained 6 bases not matched to a gene. This chain's CDR3 is CASRTGGRVEQYF. DNA of the CDR3: TGTGCCAGCAGGACAGGGGGAAGGGTCGAGCAGTACTTC.

In this sample, this clone turned up a few times. The V and J genes are TRBV11-1 and TRBJ2-7, with 11 bases that match TRBD2. The V and J ends lost 2 bases and 6 bases, in that order; junction bases with no gene match: 12. The CDR3 totals 17 residues. Per the germline V gene, CDR1 is SGHAT and CDR2 is FQDESV (reference sequence). The CDR3 coding sequence is TGTGCCAGCAGCTTAAGGATGGGACTAGCGGTGGGGGGCGAGCAGTACTTC. Translating gives CASSLRMGLAVGGEQYF. Filled out from reference TRBV11-1 and TRBJ2-7, the complete variable domain reads EAEVAQSPRYKITEKSQAVAFWCDPISGHATLYWYRQILGQGPELLVQFQDESVVDDSQLPKDRFSAERLKGVDSTLKIQPAELGDSAMYLCASSLRMGLAVGGEQYFGPGTRLTVT.

The chain is built from TRBV5-4 and TRBJ2-7; 8 bases line up with TRBD1. The germline CDR1 and CDR2 sequences are SGHNT and YYREEE (reference sequence). V lost 4 bases, J lost 5 bases, and 8 bases stayed unmatched. The CDR3 covers 14 residues. In nucleotides, the CDR3 is TGTGCCAGCAGCCTCCCCGACAGGGGACACGAGCAGTACTTC. Protein: CASSLPDRGHEQYF.

On this clone: Compared with germline, one end of the junction differs, possibly owing to a read error. Additional DNA sequences in this sample encode the identical CDR3. The chain carries TRBV4-1 and TRBJ2-7; 9 nucleotides line up with TRBD2. In germline, CDR1 is MGHRA, CDR2 YSYEKL. This CDR3 spans 16 amino acids. CDR3 protein: CASSQEGAGGSYEQYF. The CDR3 nucleotides are TGTGCCAGCAGCCAAGAGGGAGCGGGGGGCTCCTACGAGCAGTACTTC.

The chain links TRBV29-1 to TRBJ2-5; a weak D match, TRBD1 (6 bases). The CDR3 spans 13 residues. Germline lookup yields CDR1 SQVTM and CDR2 ANQGSEA. V shed 6 bases and J shed 5 bases, with 16 bases lying between them. CDR3 sequence: CSVPKGEGETQYF. The CDR3 DNA is TGCAGCGTCCCGAAGGGGGAAGGGGAGACCCAGTACTTC.

The chain carries TRBV29-1 and TRBJ2-7; TRBD2 agrees at 7 bases. V trimming: 3 bases; J trimming: 2 bases; junction bases outside the gene matches: 4. The CDR3 is made up of 13 amino acids. Per germline, CDR1 SQVTM and CDR2 ANQGSEA. As DNA, the CDR3 is TGCAGCGTTGAGGTACGGGGGGCCTACGAGCAGTACTTC. It yields the protein CSVEVRGAYEQYF.

The gene calls are TRBV12-5 and TRBJ2-5; no clear D. CDR1 LGHNT and CDR2 FRNRAP come from the germline V gene. V was pared by 10 bases and J by 1 base, with 16 bases between. This CDR3 contains 14 residues. The CDR3: CATTASYFQETQYF. For the CDR3, the DNA is TGTGCTACCACCGCCTCGTACTTCCAAGAGACCCAGTACTTC.

The table lists this clone with a few counts. The chain employs TRBV6-5 and TRBJ2-1, with 7 positions matching TRBD2. Germline CDR1 reads MNHEY; CDR2 reads SVGAGI. This CDR3 comprises 13 residues. The ends lost 10 bases at V and 4 bases at J; junction bases unmatched: 7. The CDR3 spells CATSLGGYNEQFF. The CDR3 DNA sequence: TGTGCCACCTCTCTGGGAGGGTACAATGAGCAGTTCTTC.